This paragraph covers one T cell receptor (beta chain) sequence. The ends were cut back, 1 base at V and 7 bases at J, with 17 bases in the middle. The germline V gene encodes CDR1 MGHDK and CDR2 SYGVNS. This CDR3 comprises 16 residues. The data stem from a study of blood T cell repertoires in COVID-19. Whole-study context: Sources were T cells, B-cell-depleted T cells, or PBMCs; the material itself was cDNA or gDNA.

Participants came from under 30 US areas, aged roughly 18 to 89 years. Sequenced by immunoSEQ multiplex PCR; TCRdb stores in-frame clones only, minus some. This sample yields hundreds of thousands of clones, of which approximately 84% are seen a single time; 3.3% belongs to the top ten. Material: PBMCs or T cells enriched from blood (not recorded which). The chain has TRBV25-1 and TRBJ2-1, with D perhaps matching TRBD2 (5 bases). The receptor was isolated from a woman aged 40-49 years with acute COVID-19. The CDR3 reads CASSEWGGRGRNEQFF. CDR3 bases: TGTGCCAGCAGTGAATGGGGTGGGAGAGGTAGAAATGAGCAGTTCTTC.